Below, 30 T cell receptor beta chains from the same sample are listed, as sequenced in a study of shared clonotypes between healthy human individuals. Repertoires were generated with immunoSEQ multiplex PCR, while TCRdb's copy carries only in-frame clones and drops some. In the table there are over a million clones, approximately 80% of which are singletons. What was sequenced was memory CD4+ T cells from PBMCs. Subset specified: CD45RA-negative fraction. The receptors come from a man between 18 and 29 years old in good health. Some clones in this sample may be carry-over from other donors' samples.

This clone has just one count. At one end, the junction sequence differs from germline, possibly due to a read error. The V call is TRBV5-8, the J call TRBJ2-1; a possible D gene is TRBD2 (6 bases). The CDR3 extends over 13 amino acids. Germline loops: CDR1 SGHTS, CDR2 YDEGEE. DNA of the CDR3: TGTGCCGGCAGCCCGAGGAGGGGCAATGAGCAGTTCTTC. This gives the protein CAGSPRRGNEQFF.

This clone was seen a handful of times. The chain couples TRBV29-1 to TRBJ1-1; D not resolved. This CDR3 is built from 13 residues. In germline, CDR1 is SQVTM, CDR2 ANQGSEA. V lost 7 bases, J lost 0 bases, and 12 bases lay in between. CDR3 loop: CSGIREMNTEAFF. CDR3 coding DNA: TGCAGCGGAATAAGAGAGATGAACACTGAAGCTTTCTTT. The full variable domain, rest sourced from reference TRBV29-1 and TRBJ1-1, is SAVISQKPSRDICQRGTSLTIQCQVDSQVTMMFWYRQQPGQSLTLIATANQGSEATYESGFVIDKFPISRPNLTFSTLTVSNMSPEDSSIYLCSGIREMNTEAFFGQGTRLTVV.

This clone was found a few times. The chain employs TRBV2 and TRBJ2-7; tentatively, D is TRBD1 (5 bases). The length of the CDR3 is 12 residues. Trimming cost V 4 bases and J 2 bases, with 6 bases left between them. From germline, CDR1 is SNHLY and CDR2 FYNNEI. CDR3 coding DNA: TGTGCCAGCAGTGGCAGGGCCTACGAGCAGTACTTC. It is translated as CASSGRAYEQYF.

This clone has at least ten counts. The chain uses TRBV29-1 and TRBJ2-5, with 8 bases aligning to TRBD2. This CDR3 region has 13 residues. The ends lost 8 bases at V and 2 bases at J; junction bases unmatched: 7. Per the germline V gene, CDR1 is SQVTM and CDR2 is ANQGSEA. CDR3 sequence: CSTAGGTQETQYF. The DNA for the CDR3 is TGCAGCACCGCGGGGGGCACACAAGAGACCCAGTACTTC.

The chain carries TRBV9 and TRBJ1-4; possible D gene TRBD1, 5 bases. Deletions cut 4 bases from V and 6 bases from J, with 16 bases between. The CDR3 has 15 amino acids. In germline, CDR1 is SGDLS, CDR2 YYNGEE. For the CDR3, the DNA is TGTGCCAGCAGCCCCGGCCATGGCAGGGATGAAAAACTGTTTTTT. This translates into CASSPGHGRDEKLFF.

The chain uses TRBV6-6 and TRBJ2-1, with 9 nucleotides matching TRBD2. V lost 2 bases and J lost 10; bases outside the gene matches: 9. CDR3 length: 15 residues. Germline CDR1 and CDR2: MNHNY and SVGAGI (reference sequence). The CDR3 sequence: CASSYDGTSPPEQFF. In DNA form, the CDR3 reads TGTGCCAGCAGTTACGACGGGACTAGCCCCCCGGAGCAGTTCTTC.

The CDR3 is CASSPQAGGYEQYF. In DNA, the CDR3 is TGTGCCAGCAGCCCCCAAGCGGGAGGATACGAGCAGTACTTC. The J gene is TRBJ2-7, the V gene TRBV7-6; 9 bases line up with TRBD2. Germline V lookup: CDR1 SGHVS, CDR2 FNYEAQ. V dropped 5 bases and J dropped 4; count of bases not matched to a gene: 6. The CDR3 consists of 14 residues.

V gene TRBV30 combines with J gene TRBJ1-2, with D perhaps TRBD1 (5 bases). Germline CDR1 reads GTSNPN; CDR2 reads SVGIG (reference sequence). CDR3 length equals 16 residues. The V end lost 5 bases, the J end lost 3 bases, and 22 bases lay between the germline ends. CDR3: CAWARDFPPRDYGYTF. The CDR3 DNA reads as TGTGCCTGGGCCCGGGACTTCCCACCTCGAGACTATGGCTACACCTTC.

Note on this clone: Other DNA variants within this sample encode the same CDR3. J is TRBJ1-5 and V is TRBV5-1; 7 nucleotides agree with TRBD1. Trimming removed 1 base from V and 3 bases from J; junction bases left unmatched: 4. The CDR3 is 15 amino acids. Germline V lookup: CDR1 SGHRS, CDR2 YFSETQ. The CDR3 bases are TGCGCCAGCAGCTTGACAGGGGCCCTCAATCAGCCCCAGCATTTT. Its protein is CASSLTGALNQPQHF.

At least ten counts were recorded for this clone. The J gene is TRBJ1-1, the V gene TRBV28; D remains unclear. The CDR3 totals 15 residues. Germline CDR1 and CDR2: MDHEN and SYDVKM. V dropped 2 bases and J dropped 3 bases, with 13 bases sitting between them. CDR3 DNA sequence: TGTGCCAGCAGTTTAAAGGGCAGCGCTCACACTGAAGCTTTCTTT. Protein product: CASSLKGSAHTEAFF.

In the case of this clone: Other DNA sequences within the sample encode an identical CDR3. V is TRBV7-3 and J is TRBJ2-7; 14 nucleotides line up with TRBD2. Germline V lookup: CDR1 SGHTA, CDR2 FQGTGA. Losses at the gene ends were 0 bases for V and 4 bases for J; bases not matched to a gene: 2. This CDR3 is 16 amino acids long. In DNA, the CDR3 is TGTGCCAGCAGCTTAACCGGGACTAGCGGGAGTTACGAGCAGTACTTC. This sequence encodes CASSLTGTSGSYEQYF.

This clone was observed once. The chain uses TRBV4-3 and TRBJ1-2, with D perhaps matching TRBD1 (5 bases). The V end was cut by 4 bases, the J end by 4 bases, with 13 bases between. This CDR3 is built from 14 residues. The germline V gene encodes CDR1 LGHNA and CDR2 YSLEER. In DNA form, the CDR3 reads TGCGCCAGCAGCCGAGGGACCGGGACCTATGGCTACACCTTC. Its protein product is CASSRGTGTYGYTF.

The chain joins TRBV6-5 to TRBJ2-7; no clear D gene. The CDR3 length is 11 residues. The V end was cut by 10 bases, the J end by 5 bases, with 12 bases between. Germline V lookup: CDR1 MNHEY, CDR2 SVGAGI. The CDR3 loop is CATYQAHEQYF. The CDR3, as DNA: TGTGCCACCTATCAGGCCCACGAGCAGTACTTC.

The rearrangement joins TRBV7-9 to TRBJ2-7; D may match TRBD1 or TRBD2 (6 bases each). Germline CDR1 SEHNR, CDR2 FQNEAQ (reference sequence). CDR3 length equals 15 residues. Trimming pared 5 bases from V and 3 bases from J, leaving 17 bases between. The chain's CDR3 is CASSRGGGRRYEQYF. As DNA, the CDR3 is TGTGCCAGCAGCCGGGGTGGGGGGCGACGCTACGAGCAGTACTTC.

In DNA form, the CDR3 reads TGTGCCAGCAGTTTATCGGCAGGGGCTTATGGCTACACCTTC. Its protein is CASSLSAGAYGYTF. This chain joins TRBV28 and TRBJ1-2; a possible D gene is TRBD1 (6 bases). From germline, CDR1 is MDHEN and CDR2 SYDVKM. The CDR3 runs to 14 residues. V was shortened by 1 base and J by 5 bases, with 11 bases between the two germline ends.

The chain employs TRBV28 and TRBJ1-2; unclear D gene. Trimming removed 7 bases at V and 4 bases at J, with 13 bases between. Germline CDR1 MDHEN, CDR2 SYDVKM. The length of the CDR3 is 13 residues. The CDR3 nucleotides read TGTGCCAGCACCCCGGCGGGTCGCTATGGCTACACCTTC. Translation: CASTPAGRYGYTF.

V is TRBV7-9 and J is TRBJ2-5; TRBD2 matches 11 bases. The CDR3 sequence is 17 residues long. Trimming took 5 bases from V and 4 from J; bases not matched to a gene: 12. From germline, CDR1 is SEHNR and CDR2 FQNEAQ (reference sequence). This chain's CDR3 is CASSVGVAGGPGETQYF. CDR3 DNA: TGTGCCAGCAGCGTGGGGGTAGCGGGAGGGCCGGGAGAGACCCAGTACTTC.

The V and J genes are TRBV6-1 and TRBJ1-2; 9 nucleotides line up with TRBD1. CDR1 and CDR2 from the germline V gene are MNHNS and SASEGT. CDR3 length: 15 residues. V lost 3 bases and J lost 5; bases outside the gene matches: 7. The DNA of the CDR3 is TGTGCCAGCAGTGACCGGACAGGGGACCCTTATGGCTACACCTTC. Its protein is CASSDRTGDPYGYTF.

The chain recombines TRBV15 with TRBJ2-3, with TRBD2 matching 9 bases. The CDR3 runs to 17 residues. The V gene end was trimmed by 5 bases and the J gene end by 6 bases; junction bases not matched to a gene: 15. Germline V lookup: CDR1 LNHNV, CDR2 YYDKDF (reference sequence). This CDR3 is CATSGKGGGRAMDTQYF. In DNA form, the CDR3 reads TGTGCCACCAGCGGAAAGGGGGGCGGGAGGGCGATGGATACGCAGTATTTT.

V is TRBV23-1 and J is TRBJ2-5, with D hard to call. TRBV23-1 is identified as an open reading frame with a role that is uncertain. This CDR3 is 18 amino acids long. Trimming cost V 0 bases and J 2 bases, with 19 bases left between them. The CDR3 loop reads CASSQSNRRQALQETQYF. CDR3 nucleotide sequence: TGCGCCAGCAGTCAATCGAATCGTAGGCAGGCTCTACAAGAGACCCAGTACTTC.

Worth noting for this clone: The identical CDR3 is also encoded by other nucleotide sequences in the sample. The chain has TRBV2 and TRBJ2-1; D possibly corresponds to TRBD1 (6 bases). V lost 6 bases to trimming and J lost 0 bases, with 6 bases between them. This CDR3 has 13 amino acids. Germline CDR1 reads SNHLY; CDR2 reads FYNNEI. CDR3 DNA sequence: TGTGCCAGCAGGGACAGCTCCTACAATGAGCAGTTCTTC. Amino acids: CASRDSSYNEQFF.

The chain carries TRBV10-3 and TRBJ1-5; D is uncertain. V shed 0 bases and J shed 3 bases, with 9 bases lying between them. Per germline, CDR1 ENHRY and CDR2 SYGVKD. The CDR3 is 15 residues long. As DNA, the CDR3 is TGTGCCATCAGTGAGTCCCAGTTCAACAATCAGCCCCAGCATTTT. Translating it yields CAISESQFNNQPQHF.

J is TRBJ1-2 and V is TRBV28; 9 positions match TRBD1. V dropped 6 bases and J dropped 0; count of bases not matched to a gene: 5. The CDR3 runs 15 residues. CDR1 MDHEN and CDR2 SYDVKM come from the germline V gene. The chain's CDR3 is CASSVGDRANYGYTF. CDR3 nucleotides: TGTGCCAGCAGCGTTGGGGACAGGGCTAACTATGGCTACACCTTC.

This clone was counted between two and nine times. The CDR3 DNA reads TGCGCCAGCAGCCAAGATCGGGGAAGCTATGGCTACACCTTC. The encoded protein is CASSQDRGSYGYTF. The chain employs TRBV4-1 and TRBJ1-2; no clear D gene. The CDR3 length is 14 residues. Trimming took 0 bases from V and 4 from J, leaving 9 bases between them. The germline V gene encodes CDR1 MGHRA and CDR2 YSYEKL.

V is TRBV28 and J is TRBJ1-2, with 9 bases lining up with TRBD1. This CDR3 is built from 14 residues. The V and J ends lost 7 bases and 4 bases, in that order; junction bases with no gene match: 7. Germline assignment: CDR1 MDHEN and CDR2 SYDVKM. As DNA, the CDR3 is TGTGCCAGCACCAGGACAGGGGTATCCTATGGCTACACCTTC. The encoded protein is CASTRTGVSYGYTF.

This chain connects TRBV10-3 to TRBJ2-7; tentative D call: TRBD2 (7 bases). The germline V gene has CDR1 ENHRY and CDR2 SYGVKD. V was trimmed by 2 bases and J by 2 bases, leaving 19 bases between them. The CDR3 is made up of 17 amino acids. The CDR3 nucleotides read TGTGCCATCAGTGAGAGGGGGGGAGGGCCTCTGACCTACGAGCAGTACTTC. It translates to CAISERGGGPLTYEQYF.

The chain couples TRBV7-7 to TRBJ2-7, with 10 bases matching TRBD2. CDR3 length: 15 residues. V was pared by 1 base and J by 1 base, with 1 base of the junction left unmatched. The germline V gene has CDR1 SSHAT and CDR2 FNYEAQ (reference sequence). The DNA for the CDR3 is TGTGCCAGCAGCTTAGTTAGCGGGAGGTCCTACGAGCAGTACTTC. Protein product: CASSLVSGRSYEQYF.

The rearrangement uses TRBV30 and TRBJ1-2; no reliable D call. Trimming took 1 base from V and 8 from J, leaving 11 bases between them. This CDR3 has 12 amino acids. Germline-derived CDR1 and CDR2 are GTSNPN and SVGIG (reference sequence). The CDR3 sequence: CAWSAEAGGYTF. The DNA for the CDR3 is TGTGCCTGGAGTGCTGAAGCCGGGGGCTACACCTTC.

This clone appeared a few times. The CDR3 nucleotides are TGTGCCAGCAGTGATATGGCCACTGTGGGGTACGAGCAGTACTTC. It is translated as CASSDMATVGYEQYF. The chain links TRBV2 to TRBJ2-7; D gene ambiguous. The CDR3 runs 15 residues. Trimming stripped 3 bases from V and 4 bases from J, with 16 bases between. Germline CDR1 SNHLY, CDR2 FYNNEI.

The chain combines TRBV19 with TRBJ2-5; 7 bases align to TRBD2. V lost 5 bases to trimming and J lost 4 bases; unmatched junction nucleotides: 13. Germline CDR1 reads LNHDA; CDR2 reads SQIVND (reference sequence). This CDR3 is built from 16 residues. The CDR3 spells CASSLWGGETTETQYF. CDR3 DNA: TGTGCCAGTAGTTTATGGGGAGGGGAGACGACAGAGACCCAGTACTTC.